The present TCR beta chain was sequenced within a study of blood T cell repertoires in COVID-19. As for the study in general: The analysed material was cDNA or gDNA that came from T cells, B-cell-depleted T cells, or PBMCs.

Authors' data handling: Cell counts per sample came from amplifying reference gene primers. The data were produced by immunoSEQ multiplex PCR, yet TCRdb's version contains in-frame clones alone and is incomplete. That table is the source of V, J and clone size, and D and trimming were worked out from the DNA. Of about 200,000 clones detected, about 84% appear once; the ten largest clones hold around 6%. This CDR3 comprises 14 residues. V gave up 6 bases and J gave up 5 bases; unmatched junction bases: 6. CDR1 and CDR2 (germline): MDHEN, SYDVKM. Participants had their cohort set by participant-reported clinical history.

The genes are TRBV28 and TRBJ1-1, with 10 bases fitting TRBD1. The receptor was isolated from a man aged 35 to 55 with acute COVID-19. Sequenced sample: PBMCs or T cells enriched from blood (not recorded which). Here the CDR3 DNA reads TGTGCCAGCAGGATAGGGACAGGGGAGACTGAAGCTTTCTTT. Translating gives CASRIGTGETEAFF.